The T cell receptor beta chain described here comes from a study of T-cell memory formation after mild COVID-19. Turning to this clonotype: Its antigen is not identified.

General study results and limits: Mainly CM and EM harbored the contracting CD4+ clones; mainly EMRA harbored the CD8+ ones. Pre-infection memory carried some responding clones, suggesting that cross-reactive memory joined. Balance between CD4 and CD8 was seen in clones contracting day 15 to 85, and a CD4+ lean was seen in later expanders.

Germline V gene lookup returns CDR1 MDHEN and CDR2 SYDVKM. This CDR3 region has 15 residues. Trimming removed 8 bases from V and 1 base from J; junction bases left unmatched: 5. A single record per CDR3 protein comes from TCRdb applying MiXCR to the 5' RACE reads. The sample lists 80,000 to 130,000 distinct CDR3 sequences; 11% were seen once. This receptor was identified in a man between 18 and 29 years old who had mild COVID-19 (a few samples of this study predate the infection). Cell type and time point are not known. The chain recombines TRBV28 with TRBJ2-1, with TRBD2 identical over 10 bases. Input material: PBMCs or a T cell subset sorted from them (not recorded which). The CDR3: CASRQGLASYNEQFF. The CDR3 DNA follows: TGTGCCAGCCGCCAGGGACTAGCGTCCTACAATGAGCAGTTCTTC. The variable domain in full, completed from reference TRBV28 and TRBJ2-1, reads DVKVTQSSRYLVKRTGEKVFLECVQDMDHENMFWYRQDPGLGLRLIYFSYDVKMKEKGDIPEGYSVSREKKERFSLILESASTNQTSMYLCASRQGLASYNEQFFGPGTRLTVL.